The sequence of this T cell receptor (beta chain) was determined in a study of B cell selection in AIRE deficiency. Whole-study results and caveats: With only TCRbeta sequenced, 30% to 45% of shared healthy Treg sequences overlapped Tconv. Of 3,000 to 4,000 shared Treg TCRbeta sequences, roughly 32% were healthy-donor-only and about 9.6% patient-only.

Between the trimmed V and J ends, which lost 0 bases and 3 bases, there was a span of 12 bases. The CDR3 is 15 amino acids. Germline V gene sequence: CDR1 SGHRS, CDR2 YFSETQ. Comments on this clone: The antigen is unknown.

The sorted conventional CD4 T cells were gated as CD4+CD127+. Sequencing used immunoSEQ multiplex PCR; TCRdb keeps in-frame clones, though not all of them. The data show about 20,000 clones, more than 95% seen once. This chain links TRBV5-1 with TRBJ2-5; D is possibly TRBD1 (6 bases). The clonotype was recovered from a human donor with AIRE deficiency. The source material was conventional CD4+ T cells sorted from PBMCs. CDR3 nucleotide sequence: TGCGCCAGCAGCTTGGCCAGGGGCGGCAAAGAGACCCAGTACTTC. Translation: CASSLARGGKETQYF. The entire variable domain, with the rest obtained from reference TRBV5-1 and TRBJ2-5, is as follows: KAGVTQTPRYLIKTRGQQVTLSCSPISGHRSVSWYQQTPGQGLQFLFEYFSETQRNKGNFPGRFSGRQFSNSRSEMNVSTLELGDSALYLCASSLARGGKETQYFGPGTRLLVL.